This TCR beta chain originates from a study of blood T cells in healthy people across ages. There are many counts of this clonotype. Sample-barcoded 5' priming and a J-beta primer mix drove a second PCR of about 6 to 12 cycles. TCRdb reanalysed the 5' RACE reads using MiXCR and keeps one entry per CDR3 protein. In the table there are about 1.1 million distinct CDR3 sequences, roughly two fifths of which are singletons. CDR1 is SGDLS, CDR2 YYNGEE, per germline. This CDR3 is 13 amino acids long. Between the trimmed V and J ends, which lost 4 bases and 2 bases, there was a span of 8 bases. Specimen: blood. V usage is TRBV9 and J usage is TRBJ2-3, with a tentative D call TRBD1 (6 bases). This receptor was obtained from a man between 18 and 35 years old in good health. CDR3 loop: CASSWDNTDTQYF. The CDR3 DNA reads TGTGCCAGCAGCTGGGACAACACAGATACGCAGTATTTT.